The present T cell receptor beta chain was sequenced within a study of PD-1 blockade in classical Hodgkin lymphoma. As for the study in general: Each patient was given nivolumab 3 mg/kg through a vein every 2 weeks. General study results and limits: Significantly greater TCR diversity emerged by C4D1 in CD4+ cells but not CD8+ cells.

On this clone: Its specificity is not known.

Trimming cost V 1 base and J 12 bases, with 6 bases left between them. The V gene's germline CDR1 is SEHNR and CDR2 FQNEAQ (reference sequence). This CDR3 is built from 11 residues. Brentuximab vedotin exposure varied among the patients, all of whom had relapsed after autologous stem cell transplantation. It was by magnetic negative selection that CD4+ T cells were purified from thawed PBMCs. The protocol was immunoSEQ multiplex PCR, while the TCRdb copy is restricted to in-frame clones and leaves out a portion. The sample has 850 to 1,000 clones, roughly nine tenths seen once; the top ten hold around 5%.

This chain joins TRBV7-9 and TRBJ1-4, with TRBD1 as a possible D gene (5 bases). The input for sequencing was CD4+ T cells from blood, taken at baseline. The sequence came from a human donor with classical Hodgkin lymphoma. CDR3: CASSLEGELFF. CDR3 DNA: TGTGCCAGCAGCTTAGAAGGGGAACTGTTTTTT.